Below are 10 T cell receptor beta chains sequenced from a single sample in a study of blood T cell repertoires in COVID-19 (dated by TCRdb to 2018 to 2020). The protocol used for the library was the immunoSEQ multiplex PCR assay. As stored in TCRdb, this immuneACCESS dataset retains in-frame rearrangements with V and J assigned. A fraction of the clones does not appear; measured against another copy, unresolved V genes explain less than half of the discrepancy, and the remainder lacks a known reason. This sample gives under 350,000 clones in total; approximately 89% of them show up just once. Clones ranked in the top ten supply approximately 2.6% of the sample. The sample consisted of PBMCs or T cells enriched from blood (not recorded which). Receptors originate from a woman under 30 who had recovered from COVID-19.

The chain couples TRBV5-4 to TRBJ1-2; maybe TRBD1 (5 bases). CDR1 SGHNT and CDR2 YYREEE come from the germline V gene (reference sequence). The CDR3 runs to 14 residues. V dropped 0 bases and J dropped 7 bases, with 13 bases sitting between them. The CDR3 sequence is CASSLVSGDGGYTF. DNA of the CDR3: TGTGCCAGCAGCTTGGTATCGGGGGACGGTGGCTACACCTTC.

The chain carries TRBV6-2 or TRBV6-3 and TRBJ2-1; 8 bases map to TRBD2. The germline V gene has CDR1 MNHEY and CDR2 SVGEGT. This CDR3 has 14 amino acids. Germline trimming cut 6 bases from V and 1 base from J; bases unmatched to any gene: 2. The CDR3 DNA sequence: TGTGCCAGCAGCCGGGGGGGGTCCTACAATGAGCAGTTCTTC. The encoded protein is CASSRGGSYNEQFF.

The CDR3 bases are TGTGCCAGCAGCTTGGGGAGAATGGATAATTCACCCCTCCACTTT. Translating gives CASSLGRMDNSPLHF. The chain combines TRBV5-4 with TRBJ1-6; D gene ambiguous. The CDR3 spans 15 residues. Germline CDR1 is SGHNT and CDR2 is YYREEE (reference sequence). Trimming took 0 bases from V and 5 from J, leaving 9 bases between them.

The chain uses TRBV29-1 and TRBJ2-1; 12 bases align to TRBD2. This CDR3 spans 14 amino acids. J gave up 6 bases and V 5 bases, and 5 bases lay outside the gene matches. CDR1 SQVTM and CDR2 ANQGSEA come from the germline V gene. CDR3: CSVSKTSGGNEQFF. The CDR3 DNA reads as TGCAGCGTTTCTAAGACTAGCGGGGGCAATGAGCAGTTCTTC.

Here the CDR3 DNA reads TGTGCCAGCAGCTTCGCGGCGGACTCTGGGGCCAACGTCCTGACTTTC. It specifies CASSFAADSGANVLTF. The chain couples TRBV5-8 to TRBJ2-6; D uncertain. The germline CDR1 and CDR2 sequences are SGHTS and YDEGEE. Trimming removed 2 bases from V and 0 bases from J, with 9 bases in between. This CDR3 has 16 amino acids.

The chain joins TRBV6-4 to TRBJ1-6; no reliable D call. Per germline, CDR1 MRHNA and CDR2 SNTAGT. The CDR3 has 14 residues. V gave up 4 bases and J gave up 6 bases, with 10 bases separating them. The CDR3 spells CASSVARGNSPLHF. CDR3 nucleotides: TGTGCCAGCAGTGTAGCTCGGGGTAATTCACCCCTCCACTTT.

This clone has a handful of counts. V gene TRBV5-6 combines with J gene TRBJ2-5; 7 nucleotides line up with TRBD1. The CDR3 totals 16 residues. From germline, CDR1 is SGHDT and CDR2 YYEEEE. Losses at the gene ends were 0 bases for V and 4 bases for J; bases not matched to a gene: 9. For the CDR3, the DNA is TGTGCCAGCAGCTTGGTTCGGGCAGGGGGTCTAGAGACCCAGTACTTC. Translated: CASSLVRAGGLETQYF.

This clone came up once. The V and J genes are TRBV2 and TRBJ1-1; tentative D call: TRBD1 (6 bases). Germline CDR1 SNHLY, CDR2 FYNNEI. The CDR3 extends over 14 amino acids. V lost 7 bases, J lost 10 bases, and 22 bases lay in between. CDR3: CASTKEGGPGPAFF. The CDR3 DNA reads TGTGCCAGCACCAAAGAAGGGGGACCGGGGCCAGCTTTCTTT.

The V gene is TRBV3-1 (or the pseudogene TRBV3-2), the J gene TRBJ1-1; 9 bases are shared with TRBD1. The V gene end was trimmed by 6 bases and the J gene end by 5 bases; junction bases not matched to a gene: 7. The germline gives CDR1 LGHDT, CDR2 YNNKEL (reference sequence). The CDR3 sequence is 14 residues long. The CDR3 loop reads CASRAGTGHTEAFF. The DNA for the CDR3 is TGTGCCAGCAGGGCTGGGACAGGGCATACTGAAGCTTTCTTT.

This sequence joins TRBV27 and TRBJ1-5, with D maybe TRBD1 (6 bases). This CDR3 region has 15 residues. V gave up 3 bases and J gave up 2 bases, with 11 bases separating them. Germline V lookup: CDR1 MNHEY, CDR2 SMNVEV (reference sequence). CDR3 in amino acids: CASSFRGAGNQPQHF. The CDR3 DNA reads TGTGCCAGCAGTTTTCGGGGGGCTGGCAATCAGCCCCAGCATTTT.